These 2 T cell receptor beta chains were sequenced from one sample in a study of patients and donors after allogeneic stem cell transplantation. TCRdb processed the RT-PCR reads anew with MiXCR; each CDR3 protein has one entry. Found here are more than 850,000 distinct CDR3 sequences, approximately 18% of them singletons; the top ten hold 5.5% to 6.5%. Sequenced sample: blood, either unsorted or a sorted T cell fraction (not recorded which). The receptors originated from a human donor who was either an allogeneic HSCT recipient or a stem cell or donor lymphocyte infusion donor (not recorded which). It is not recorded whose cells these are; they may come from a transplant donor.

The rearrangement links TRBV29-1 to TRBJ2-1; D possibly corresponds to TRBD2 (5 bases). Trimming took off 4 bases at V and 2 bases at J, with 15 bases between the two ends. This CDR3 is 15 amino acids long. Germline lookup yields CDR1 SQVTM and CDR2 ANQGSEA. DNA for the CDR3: TGCAGCGTTGCCGGGGTGGGAGAAACCTACAATGAGCAGTTCTTC. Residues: CSVAGVGETYNEQFF.

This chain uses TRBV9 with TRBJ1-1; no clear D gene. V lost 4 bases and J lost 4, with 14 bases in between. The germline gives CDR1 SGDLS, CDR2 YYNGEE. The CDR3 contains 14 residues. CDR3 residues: CASSPAARVTEAFF. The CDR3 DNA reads TGTGCCAGCAGCCCCGCGGCGCGAGTCACTGAAGCTTTCTTT.